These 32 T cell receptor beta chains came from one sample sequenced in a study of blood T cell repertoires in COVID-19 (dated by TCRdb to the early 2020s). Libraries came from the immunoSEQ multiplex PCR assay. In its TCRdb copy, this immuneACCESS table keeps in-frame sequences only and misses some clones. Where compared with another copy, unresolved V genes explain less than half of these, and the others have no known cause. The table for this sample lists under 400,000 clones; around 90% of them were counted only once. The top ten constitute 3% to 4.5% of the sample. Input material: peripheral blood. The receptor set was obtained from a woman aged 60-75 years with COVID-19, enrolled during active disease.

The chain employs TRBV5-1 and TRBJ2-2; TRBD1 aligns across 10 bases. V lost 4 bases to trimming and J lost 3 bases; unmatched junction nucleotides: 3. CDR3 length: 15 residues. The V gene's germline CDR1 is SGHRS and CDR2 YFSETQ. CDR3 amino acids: CASSRQGADTGELFF. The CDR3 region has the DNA TGCGCCAGCAGCCGACAGGGGGCCGACACCGGGGAGCTGTTTTTT.

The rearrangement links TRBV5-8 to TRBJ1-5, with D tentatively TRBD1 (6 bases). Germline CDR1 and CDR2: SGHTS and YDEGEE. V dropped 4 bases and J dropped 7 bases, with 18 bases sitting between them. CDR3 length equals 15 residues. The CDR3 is CASSQSGTRGQPQHF. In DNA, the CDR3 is TGTGCCAGCAGCCAAAGTGGGACAAGAGGACAGCCCCAGCATTTT.

CDR3 amino acids: CAWSSGGTEAFF. DNA for the CDR3: TGTGCCTGGAGTTCGGGGGGCACTGAAGCTTTCTTT. V gene TRBV30 combines with J gene TRBJ1-1, with TRBD1 as a possible D gene (5 bases). V gave up 2 bases and J gave up 4 bases, with 8 bases separating them. Germline lookup yields CDR1 GTSNPN and CDR2 SVGIG (reference sequence). CDR3 length: 12 residues.

CDR3 coding DNA: TGCGCCAGCAAGGAGGATTGGGCCGGGGAGCTGTTTTTT. Protein: CASKEDWAGELFF. The chain has TRBV5-1 and TRBJ2-2, with D tentatively TRBD2 (5 bases). This CDR3 region has 13 residues. Trimming cost V 6 bases and J 6 bases, with 12 bases left between them. Germline loops: CDR1 SGHRS, CDR2 YFSETQ. Combining the CDR3 with reference TRBV5-1 and TRBJ2-2 gives the whole variable domain KAGVTQTPRYLIKTRGQQVTLSCSPISGHRSVSWYQQTPGQGLQFLFEYFSETQRNKGNFPGRFSGRQFSNSRSEMNVSTLELGDSALYLCASKEDWAGELFFGEGSRLTVL.

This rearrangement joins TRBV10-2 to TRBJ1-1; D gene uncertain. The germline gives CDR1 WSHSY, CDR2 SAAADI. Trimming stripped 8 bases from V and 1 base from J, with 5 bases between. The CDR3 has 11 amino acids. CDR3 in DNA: TGCGCCAGCCGGGGGAACACTGAAGCTTTCTTT. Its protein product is CASRGNTEAFF.

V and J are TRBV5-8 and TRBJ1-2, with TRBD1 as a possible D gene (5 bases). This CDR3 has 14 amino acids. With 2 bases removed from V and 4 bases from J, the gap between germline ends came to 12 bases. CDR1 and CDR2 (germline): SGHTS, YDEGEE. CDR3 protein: CASSLRGYPYGYTF. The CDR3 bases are TGTGCCAGCAGCTTAAGGGGTTACCCCTATGGCTACACCTTC.

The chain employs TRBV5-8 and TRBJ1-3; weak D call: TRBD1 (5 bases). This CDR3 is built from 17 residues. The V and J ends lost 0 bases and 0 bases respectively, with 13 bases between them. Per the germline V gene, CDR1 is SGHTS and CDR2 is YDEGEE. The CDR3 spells CASSLGPGRNSGNTIYF. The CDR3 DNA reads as TGTGCCAGCAGCTTGGGCCCAGGGAGGAACTCTGGAAACACCATATATTTT.

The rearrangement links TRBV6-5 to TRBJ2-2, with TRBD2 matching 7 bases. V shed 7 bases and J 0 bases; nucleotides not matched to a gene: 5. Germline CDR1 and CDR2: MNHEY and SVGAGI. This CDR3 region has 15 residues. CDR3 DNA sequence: TGTGCCAGCAAGTTGCGGGGGTCGAACACCGGGGAGCTGTTTTTT. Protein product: CASKLRGSNTGELFF.

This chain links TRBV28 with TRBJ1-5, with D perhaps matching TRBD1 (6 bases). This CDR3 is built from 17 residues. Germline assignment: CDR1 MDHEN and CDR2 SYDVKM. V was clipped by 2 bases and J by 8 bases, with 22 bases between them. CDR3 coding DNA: TGTGCCAGCAGTTTAATGGGGGAGGGGCAGGGGAGCAAGCCCCAGCATTTT. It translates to CASSLMGEGQGSKPQHF.

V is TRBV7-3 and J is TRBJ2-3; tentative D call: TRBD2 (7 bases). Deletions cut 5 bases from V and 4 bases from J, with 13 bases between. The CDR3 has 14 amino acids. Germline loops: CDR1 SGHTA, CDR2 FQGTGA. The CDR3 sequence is CASSRGGSADTQYF. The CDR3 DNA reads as TGTGCCAGCAGCCGCGGGGGCTCCGCAGATACGCAGTATTTT.

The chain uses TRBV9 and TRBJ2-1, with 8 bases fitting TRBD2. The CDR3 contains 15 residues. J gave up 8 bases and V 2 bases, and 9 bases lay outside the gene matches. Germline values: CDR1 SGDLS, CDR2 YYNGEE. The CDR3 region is CASSVSGAGGHEQFF. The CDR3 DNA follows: TGTGCCAGCAGCGTGTCCGGGGCGGGGGGCCATGAGCAGTTCTTC.

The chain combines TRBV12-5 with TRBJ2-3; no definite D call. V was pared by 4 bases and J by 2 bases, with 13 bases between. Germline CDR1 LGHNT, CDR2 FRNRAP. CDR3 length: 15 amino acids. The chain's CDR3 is CASGSLGLNTDTQYF. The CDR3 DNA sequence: TGTGCTAGTGGTTCCCTAGGTCTGAACACAGATACGCAGTATTTT.

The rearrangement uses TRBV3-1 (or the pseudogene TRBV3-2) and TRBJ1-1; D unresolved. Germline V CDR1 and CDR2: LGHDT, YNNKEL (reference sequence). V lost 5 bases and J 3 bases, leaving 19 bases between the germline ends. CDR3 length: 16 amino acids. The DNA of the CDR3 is TGTGCCAGCAGCGAAAATCCGATGCGGTTGGACACTGAAGCTTTCTTT. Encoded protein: CASSENPMRLDTEAFF.

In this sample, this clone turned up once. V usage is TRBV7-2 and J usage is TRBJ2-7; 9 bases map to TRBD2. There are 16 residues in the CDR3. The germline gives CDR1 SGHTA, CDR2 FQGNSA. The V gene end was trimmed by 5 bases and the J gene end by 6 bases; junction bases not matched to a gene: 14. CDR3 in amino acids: CASSITPPGLAAEQYF. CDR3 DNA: TGTGCCAGCAGCATAACTCCTCCGGGACTAGCTGCCGAGCAGTACTTC.

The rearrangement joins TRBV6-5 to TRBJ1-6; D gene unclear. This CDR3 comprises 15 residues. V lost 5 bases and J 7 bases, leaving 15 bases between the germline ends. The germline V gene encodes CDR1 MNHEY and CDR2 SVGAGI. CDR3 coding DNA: TGTGCCAGCAGTCGTACAACACGAGGGAATTCACCCCTCCACTTT. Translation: CASSRTTRGNSPLHF.

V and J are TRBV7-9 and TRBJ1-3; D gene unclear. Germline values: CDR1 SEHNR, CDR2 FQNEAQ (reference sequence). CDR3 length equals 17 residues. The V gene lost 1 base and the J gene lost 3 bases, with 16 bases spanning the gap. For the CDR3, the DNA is TGTGCCAGCAGCTTAGGCGGAGGCAGGATGGATGGAAACACCATATATTTT. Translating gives CASSLGGGRMDGNTIYF.

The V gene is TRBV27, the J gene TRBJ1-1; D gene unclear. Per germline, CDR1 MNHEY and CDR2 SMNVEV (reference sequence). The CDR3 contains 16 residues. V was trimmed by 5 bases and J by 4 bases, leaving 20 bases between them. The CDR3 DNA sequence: TGTGCCAGCAGTCCCCTAGCGGAGTCTTTGGGCACTGAAGCTTTCTTT. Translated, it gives CASSPLAESLGTEAFF.

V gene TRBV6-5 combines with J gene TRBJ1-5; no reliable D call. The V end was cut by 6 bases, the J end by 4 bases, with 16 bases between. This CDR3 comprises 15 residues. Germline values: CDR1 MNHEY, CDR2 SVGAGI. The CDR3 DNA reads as TGTGCCAGCAGAGCTCAGGTAGGAGGTAATCAGCCCCAGCATTTT. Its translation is CASRAQVGGNQPQHF.

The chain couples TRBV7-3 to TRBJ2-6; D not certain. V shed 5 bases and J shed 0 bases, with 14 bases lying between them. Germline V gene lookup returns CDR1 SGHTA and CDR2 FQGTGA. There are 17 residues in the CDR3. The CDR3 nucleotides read TGTGCCAGCAGCGTGCCGCGCGGCAACTCTGGGGCCAACGTCCTGACTTTC. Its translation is CASSVPRGNSGANVLTF.

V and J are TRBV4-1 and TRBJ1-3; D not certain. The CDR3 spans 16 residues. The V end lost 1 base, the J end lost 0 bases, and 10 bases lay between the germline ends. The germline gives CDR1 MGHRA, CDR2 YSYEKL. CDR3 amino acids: CASSQATGLSGNTIYF. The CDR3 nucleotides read TGCGCCAGCAGCCAAGCCACGGGTCTCTCTGGAAACACCATATATTTT.

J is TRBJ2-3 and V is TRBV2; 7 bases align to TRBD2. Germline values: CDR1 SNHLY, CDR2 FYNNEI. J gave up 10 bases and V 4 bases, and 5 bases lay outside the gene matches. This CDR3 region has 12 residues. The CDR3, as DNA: TGTGCCAGCAGTGTAAAGGCGGGGGCGCAGTATTTT. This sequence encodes CASSVKAGAQYF.

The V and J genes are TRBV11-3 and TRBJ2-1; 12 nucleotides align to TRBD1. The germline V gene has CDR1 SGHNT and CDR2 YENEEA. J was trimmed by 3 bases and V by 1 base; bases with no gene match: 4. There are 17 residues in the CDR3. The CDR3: CASSLGDRGPGYNEQFF. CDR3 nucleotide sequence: TGTGCCAGCAGCTTAGGGGACAGGGGGCCTGGCTACAATGAGCAGTTCTTC. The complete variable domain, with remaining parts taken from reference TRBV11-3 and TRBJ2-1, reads EAGVVQSPRYKIIEKKQPVAFWCNPISGHNTLYWYLQNLGQGPELLIRYENEEAVDDSQLPKDRFSAERLKGVDSTLKIQPAELGDSAVYLCASSLGDRGPGYNEQFFGPGTRLTVL.

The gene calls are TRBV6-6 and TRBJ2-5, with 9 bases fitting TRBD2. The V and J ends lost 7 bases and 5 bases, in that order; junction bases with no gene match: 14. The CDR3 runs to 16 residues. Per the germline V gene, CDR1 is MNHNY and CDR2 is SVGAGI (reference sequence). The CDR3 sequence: CASTQRGTSTGETQYF. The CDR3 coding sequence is TGTGCCAGCACCCAAAGGGGGACTAGCACGGGCGAGACCCAGTACTTC.

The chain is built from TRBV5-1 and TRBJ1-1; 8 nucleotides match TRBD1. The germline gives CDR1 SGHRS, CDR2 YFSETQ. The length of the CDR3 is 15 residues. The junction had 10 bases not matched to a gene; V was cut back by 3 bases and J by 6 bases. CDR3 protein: CASSWTTGTGAEAFF. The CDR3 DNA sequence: TGCGCCAGCAGCTGGACAACCGGGACAGGCGCTGAAGCTTTCTTT.

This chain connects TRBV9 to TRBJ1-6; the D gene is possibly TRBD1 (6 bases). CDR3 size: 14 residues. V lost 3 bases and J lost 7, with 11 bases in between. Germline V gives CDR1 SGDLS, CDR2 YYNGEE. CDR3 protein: CASSGRGKNSPLHF. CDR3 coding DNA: TGTGCCAGCAGCGGCAGGGGTAAGAATTCACCCCTCCACTTT. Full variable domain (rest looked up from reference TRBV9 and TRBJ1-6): DSGVTQTPKHLITATGQRVTLRCSPRSGDLSVYWYQQSLDQGLQFLIQYYNGEERAKGNILERFSAQQFPDLHSELNLSSLELGDSALYFCASSGRGKNSPLHFGNGTRLTVT.

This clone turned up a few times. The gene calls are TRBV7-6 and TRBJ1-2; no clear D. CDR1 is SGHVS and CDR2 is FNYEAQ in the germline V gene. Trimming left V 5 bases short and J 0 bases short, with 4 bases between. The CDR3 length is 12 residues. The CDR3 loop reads CASSPANYGYTF. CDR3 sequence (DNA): TGTGCCAGCAGCCCCGCTAACTATGGCTACACCTTC.

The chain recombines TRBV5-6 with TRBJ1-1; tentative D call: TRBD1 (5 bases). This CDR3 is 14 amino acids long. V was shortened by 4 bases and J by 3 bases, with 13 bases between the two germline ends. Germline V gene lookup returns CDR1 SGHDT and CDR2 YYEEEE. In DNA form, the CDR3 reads TGTGCCAGCAGCGAAAGGGACTTTTACACTGAAGCTTTCTTT. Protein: CASSERDFYTEAFF.

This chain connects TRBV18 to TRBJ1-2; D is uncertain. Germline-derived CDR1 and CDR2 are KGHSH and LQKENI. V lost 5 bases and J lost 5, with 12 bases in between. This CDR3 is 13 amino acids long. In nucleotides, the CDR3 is TGTGCCAGCTCATTTTCCCGGGATTATGGCTACACCTTC. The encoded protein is CASSFSRDYGYTF.

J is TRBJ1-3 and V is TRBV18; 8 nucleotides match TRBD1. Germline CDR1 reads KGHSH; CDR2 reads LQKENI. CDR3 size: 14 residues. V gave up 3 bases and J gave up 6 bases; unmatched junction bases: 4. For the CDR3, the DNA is TGTGCCAGCTCACCCAGGGACAGGTCAAACACCATATATTTT. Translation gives CASSPRDRSNTIYF.

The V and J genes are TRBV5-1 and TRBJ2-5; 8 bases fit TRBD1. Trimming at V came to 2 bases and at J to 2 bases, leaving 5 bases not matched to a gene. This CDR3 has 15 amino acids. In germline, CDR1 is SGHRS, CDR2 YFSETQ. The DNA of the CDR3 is TGCGCCAGCAGCTTCTGGGACAGGAAGCAAGAGACCCAGTACTTC. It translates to CASSFWDRKQETQYF.

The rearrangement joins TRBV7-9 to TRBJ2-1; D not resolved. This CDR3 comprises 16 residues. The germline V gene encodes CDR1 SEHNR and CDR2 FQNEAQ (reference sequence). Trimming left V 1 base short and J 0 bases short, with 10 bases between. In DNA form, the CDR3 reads TGTGCCAGCAGCTTAGGCTACGTAAGCTCCTACAATGAGCAGTTCTTC. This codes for CASSLGYVSSYNEQFF. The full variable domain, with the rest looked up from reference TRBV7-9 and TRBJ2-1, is DTGVSQNPRHKITKRGQNVTFRCDPISEHNRLYWYRQTLGQGPEFLTYFQNEAQLEKSRLLSDRFSAERPKGSFSTLEIQRTEQGDSAMYLCASSLGYVSSYNEQFFGPGTRLTVL.

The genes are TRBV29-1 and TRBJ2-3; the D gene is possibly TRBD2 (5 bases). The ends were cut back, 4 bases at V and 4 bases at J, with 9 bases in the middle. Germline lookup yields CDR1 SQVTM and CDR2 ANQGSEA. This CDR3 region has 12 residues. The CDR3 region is CSVGASPDTQYF. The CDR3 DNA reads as TGCAGCGTTGGGGCTAGCCCAGATACGCAGTATTTT.